Here is one T cell receptor (beta chain) with its context. CDR1 LGHDT and CDR2 YNNKEL come from the germline V gene (reference sequence). The CDR3 sequence is 14 residues long. Losses at the gene ends were 8 bases for V and 3 bases for J; bases not matched to a gene: 7. This record comes from a study of blood T cell repertoires in COVID-19. Original processing methods: Scientists estimated how many nucleated cells there were by amplifying reference gene primers. TCRdb keeps only in-frame clones here, not all; method: immunoSEQ multiplex PCR. Clone size and the V and J calls come from that table; the DNA yielded D and trimming. Among around 53,000 clones, about 70% were seen once, and the ten largest hold approximately 20%.

The J gene is TRBJ2-3, the V gene TRBV3-1 (or the pseudogene TRBV3-2); 8 bases match TRBD2. The clonotype originates from a man in his fifties with active or convalescent COVID-19. The sample taken for sequencing was peripheral blood. CDR3 bases: TGTGCCAGCGGGGGAAGCGGGAGAACAGATACGCAGTATTTT. Its translation: CASGGSGRTDTQYF.